These 13 T cell receptor beta chains were sequenced from one sample in a study of Tregs in tolerant kidney transplant recipients. No antigen has been assigned to these receptors. Sequencing used immunoSEQ multiplex PCR; TCRdb keeps in-frame clones, though not all of them. Among about 31,000 clones listed, 65% to 85% were seen once. The sample was Tregs from blood cultured with allogeneic cells. The source of these receptors is a human donor in good health.

The chain has TRBV5-4 and TRBJ2-3; D gene uncertain. The CDR3 spans 16 residues. V lost 5 bases, J lost 4 bases, and 20 bases lay in between. Per the germline V gene, CDR1 is SGHNT and CDR2 is YYREEE (reference sequence). In nucleotides, the CDR3 is TGTGCCAGCAGACCCCTCTGGGGTAGCCTTCCAGATACGCAGTATTTT. Amino acid sequence: CASRPLWGSLPDTQYF. Full variable domain (outside the CDR3, taken from reference TRBV5-4 and TRBJ2-3): ETGVTQSPTHLIKTRGQQVTLRCSSQSGHNTVSWYQQALGQGPQFIFQYYREEENGRGNFPPRFSGLQFPNYSSELNVNALELDDSALYLCASRPLWGSLPDTQYFGPGTRLTVL.

This clone was observed a handful of times. The gene calls are TRBV6-1 and TRBJ2-3, with unresolved D. The CDR3 is made up of 12 amino acids. The V gene lost 8 bases and the J gene lost 1 base, with 7 bases spanning the gap. Germline CDR1 is MNHNS and CDR2 is SASEGT. CDR3: CASLRGTDTQYF. The CDR3 bases are TGTGCCAGCCTCCGGGGCACAGATACGCAGTATTTT.

The chain carries TRBV5-4 and TRBJ2-7; 8 positions match TRBD1. The J segment lost 6 bases and the V segment lost 1 base, leaving 0 bases of the junction unmatched. The length of the CDR3 is 12 residues. Germline assignment: CDR1 SGHNT and CDR2 YYREEE (reference sequence). The CDR3 here is CASSLTGGEQYF. Here the CDR3 DNA reads TGTGCCAGCAGCTTGACAGGGGGCGAGCAGTACTTC.

The gene calls are TRBV2 and TRBJ2-7; D is possibly TRBD2 (5 bases). With 8 bases removed from V and 0 bases from J, the gap between germline ends came to 11 bases. CDR1 is SNHLY and CDR2 is FYNNEI in the germline V gene. This CDR3 comprises 13 residues. The CDR3 spells CASVDFASYEQYF. DNA for the CDR3: TGTGCCAGCGTGGACTTTGCCTCCTACGAGCAGTACTTC.

The rearrangement links TRBV6-1 to TRBJ1-1; no clear D gene. From germline, CDR1 is MNHNS and CDR2 SASEGT. V gave up 5 bases and J gave up 0 bases, with 10 bases separating them. This CDR3 contains 14 residues. The CDR3 nucleotides read TGTGCCAGCAGTTCTGCTTGGATGAACACTGAAGCTTTCTTT. As protein: CASSSAWMNTEAFF.

The chain combines TRBV5-4 with TRBJ2-5; D is undetermined. Germline V gives CDR1 SGHNT, CDR2 YYREEE (reference sequence). Trimming left V 4 bases short and J 5 bases short, with 12 bases between. This CDR3 region has 13 residues. Written as DNA, the CDR3 is TGTGCCAGCAGCCCCATTACCTCGGAGACCCAGTACTTC. Its protein product is CASSPITSETQYF.

V is TRBV7-2 and J is TRBJ2-3, with 12 bases aligning to TRBD2. The V segment lost 1 base and the J segment 5 bases; nucleotides outside the gene matches: 10. The CDR3 covers 18 residues. CDR1 SGHTA and CDR2 FQGNSA come from the germline V gene. Here the CDR3 reads CASSLVASGGALVDTQYF. In nucleotides, the CDR3 is TGTGCCAGCAGCTTAGTGGCTAGCGGGGGGGCCTTGGTAGATACGCAGTATTTT.

The rearrangement joins TRBV27 to TRBJ1-1, with D possibly matching TRBD1 (5 bases). Germline CDR1 and CDR2: MNHEY and SMNVEV (reference sequence). The CDR3 runs to 15 residues. Trimming stripped 4 bases from V and 5 bases from J, with 17 bases between. The CDR3 loop is CASSSQFGGSTEAFF. In nucleotides, the CDR3 is TGTGCCAGCAGTTCCCAATTTGGGGGATCAACTGAAGCTTTCTTT.

The chain joins TRBV6-6 to TRBJ1-2; D remains unclear. V lost 2 bases and J 6 bases, leaving 7 bases between the germline ends. Germline CDR1 and CDR2: MNHNY and SVGAGI (reference sequence). CDR3 length: 12 amino acids. In DNA form, the CDR3 reads TGTGCCAGCAGTTACCATGGCGATGGCTACACCTTC. This sequence encodes CASSYHGDGYTF.

This clone has a handful of counts. V usage is TRBV6-4 and J usage is TRBJ1-6; D unresolved. V lost 9 bases and J lost 10, with 4 bases in between. The CDR3 has 9 amino acids. The germline CDR1 and CDR2 sequences are MRHNA and SNTAGT. In nucleotides, the CDR3 is TGTGCCAGGGGATCACCCCTCCACTTT. This encodes CARGSPLHF.

The table lists this clone with a count of one. V is TRBV19 and J is TRBJ1-1, with D unresolved. Germline loops: CDR1 LNHDA, CDR2 SQIVND (reference sequence). With 6 bases removed from V and 3 bases from J, the gap between germline ends came to 17 bases. The CDR3 is made up of 15 amino acids. The CDR3 is CASRAQGLGYTEAFF. CDR3 sequence (DNA): TGTGCCAGTAGGGCACAAGGCCTTGGGTACACTGAAGCTTTCTTT.

This clone appeared a few times. CDR3 nucleotides: TGTGCCAGCAGTGGTAACAGGGACACTGAAGCTTTCTTT. It specifies CASSGNRDTEAFF. The J gene is TRBJ1-1, the V gene TRBV2; D perhaps matches TRBD1 (6 bases). The CDR3 loop spans 13 amino acids. Germline V gene data show CDR1 as SNHLY and CDR2 as FYNNEI. The ends were cut back, 4 bases at V and 3 bases at J, with 9 bases in the middle.

The rearrangement joins TRBV6-1 to TRBJ1-2; tentative D call: TRBD1 (5 bases). Trimming took off 8 bases at V and 0 bases at J, with 16 bases between the two ends. In germline, CDR1 is MNHNS, CDR2 SASEGT. The CDR3 is made up of 15 amino acids. This CDR3 is CASQGRGKSNYGYTF. The DNA of the CDR3 is TGTGCCAGCCAAGGAAGGGGTAAATCTAACTATGGCTACACCTTC.